Listed here are 10 T cell receptor beta chains from one sample, sequenced in a study of T cell responses to AZD1222 COVID-19 vaccine. The protocol was immunoSEQ multiplex PCR, while the TCRdb copy is restricted to in-frame clones and leaves out a portion. This sample has roughly 190,000 clones, with 85% to 95% found just once. This specimen consisted of peripheral blood, obtained on day 0 of AZD1222 vaccination. The receptors derive from an adult in good health.

The CDR3 loop reads CATSDPGQANTGELFF. CDR3 nucleotides: TGTGCCACCAGTGACCCTGGACAGGCGAACACCGGGGAGCTGTTTTTT. The genes are TRBV24-1 and TRBJ2-2; TRBD1 matches 7 bases. Germline CDR1 and CDR2: KGHDR and SFDVKD. V shed 4 bases and J 0 bases; nucleotides not matched to a gene: 4. The CDR3 totals 16 residues.

This clone was found once. The V call is TRBV10-3, the J call TRBJ2-7, with D perhaps matching TRBD2 (6 bases). The V end was cut by 4 bases, the J end by 7 bases, with 17 bases between. The CDR3 runs 14 residues. Germline lookup yields CDR1 ENHRY and CDR2 SYGVKD. CDR3 nucleotides: TGTGCCATCAGTGGTCCCGGGACTTTCCCGGAGCAGTACTTC. It codes for CAISGPGTFPEQYF.

This clone was counted between two and nine times. The V gene is TRBV5-6, the J gene TRBJ1-4, with 9 bases that match TRBD1. Looked up from germline, CDR1 is SGHDT and CDR2 is YYEEEE. Unmatched junction bases numbered 6, after V lost 3 bases and J lost 6 bases. The length of the CDR3 is 15 residues. The CDR3 nucleotides read TGTGCCAGCAGCTATGGGACAGGGCTAGATGAAAAACTGTTTTTT. Protein product: CASSYGTGLDEKLFF.

The gene calls are TRBV5-1 and TRBJ1-2; 7 nucleotides line up with TRBD1. Germline values: CDR1 SGHRS, CDR2 YFSETQ. V lost 6 bases to trimming and J lost 5 bases; unmatched junction nucleotides: 10. The CDR3 spans 14 residues. CDR3 sequence: CASTREGANYGYTF. The CDR3, as DNA: TGCGCCAGCACTCGAGAGGGGGCGAATTATGGCTACACCTTC.

This chain links TRBV5-4 with TRBJ2-1; 12 nucleotides match TRBD2. Germline-derived CDR1 and CDR2 are SGHNT and YYREEE (reference sequence). This CDR3 spans 15 amino acids. The J segment lost 6 bases and the V segment lost 4 bases, leaving 5 bases of the junction unmatched. CDR3 residues: CASSLGTSGPNEQFF. In nucleotides, the CDR3 is TGTGCCAGCAGCCTAGGGACTAGCGGGCCCAATGAGCAGTTCTTC.

The chain has TRBV28 and TRBJ1-1; D possibly corresponds to TRBD1 (5 bases). CDR1 MDHEN and CDR2 SYDVKM come from the germline V gene. The CDR3 contains 13 residues. Trimming removed 6 bases at V and 0 bases at J, with 8 bases between. Written as DNA, the CDR3 is TGTGCCAGCAGGCAGACAGTGAACACTGAAGCTTTCTTT. Residues: CASRQTVNTEAFF.

The CDR3 sequence: CAIKGDGGNTGELFF. CDR3 DNA: TGTGCCATCAAGGGGGACGGTGGGAACACCGGGGAGCTGTTTTTT. This sequence joins TRBV10-3 and TRBJ2-2, with D tentatively TRBD1 (6 bases). V was shortened by 7 bases and J by 1 base, with 13 bases between the two germline ends. This CDR3 spans 15 amino acids. Germline CDR1 ENHRY, CDR2 SYGVKD.

V and J are TRBV14 and TRBJ1-1, with D perhaps matching TRBD1 (6 bases). V was clipped by 1 base and J by 2 bases, with 11 bases between them. The CDR3 runs 15 residues. Germline V gene data show CDR1 as SGHDN and CDR2 as FVKESK. This CDR3 reads CASSQGGALNTEAFF. The CDR3 nucleotides read TGTGCCAGCAGCCAAGGGGGGGCCCTAAACACTGAAGCTTTCTTT.

This chain joins TRBV7-9 and TRBJ1-2; D perhaps matches TRBD1 (5 bases). Germline assignment: CDR1 SEHNR and CDR2 FQNEAQ (reference sequence). The CDR3 extends over 13 amino acids. V lost 5 bases and J 5 bases, leaving 12 bases between the germline ends. As DNA, the CDR3 is TGTGCCAGCAGCGCAGGGACGGCTTATGGCTACACCTTC. This sequence encodes CASSAGTAYGYTF.

The V call is TRBV4-2, the J call TRBJ1-1; D is possibly TRBD1 (5 bases). Germline-derived CDR1 and CDR2 are LGHNA and YNFKEQ. The V end was cut by 3 bases, the J end by 5 bases, with 10 bases between. The CDR3 contains 13 residues. Here the CDR3 DNA reads TGTGCCAGCAGCCAGTGGGGCGGGACTGAAGCTTTCTTT. Residues: CASSQWGGTEAFF.